One sample yielded the 23 T cell receptor beta chains listed below, sequenced in a study of beta chain features in type 1 diabetes (dated by TCRdb to 2016 to 2019). Library generation was performed with the immunoSEQ multiplex PCR assay. The entire amount of isolated RNA was reverse transcribed using the High Capacity cDNA Reverse Transcription Kit, so the sequenced TCRB transcripts were expressed ones. This immuneACCESS table, as held by TCRdb, lists in-frame sequences with V and J called but not all clones. Of the missing ones, under half trace to an unresolved V gene in checked studies; the others have no known cause. This sample has about 290,000 clones in its table, and 8% of those were observed once. The ten largest clones take up about 0.93% of the sample. The sequenced sample consisted of central memory CD4+ T cells from blood. The receptors were sampled from a woman between 18 and 29 years old in good health.

Only a few counts were recorded for this clone. This same CDR3 is encoded by further DNA sequences in the sample. The V and J genes are TRBV9 and TRBJ2-2; a weak D match, TRBD1 (5 bases). Per germline, CDR1 SGDLS and CDR2 YYNGEE. V lost 0 bases to trimming and J lost 8 bases, with 11 bases between them. This CDR3 is 14 amino acids long. Here the CDR3 reads CASSVVGAGGELFF. CDR3 coding DNA: TGTGCCAGCAGCGTAGTAGGGGCTGGTGGGGAGCTGTTTTTT.

This clone was picked up a small number of times. The chain is built from TRBV7-2 and TRBJ2-7; weak D call: TRBD1 (5 bases). The ends were cut back, 5 bases at V and 2 bases at J, with 13 bases in the middle. Germline-derived CDR1 and CDR2 are SGHTA and FQGNSA. This CDR3 has 14 amino acids. CDR3 coding DNA: TGTGCCAGCAGCCCCCAGGACAATGCCTACGAGCAGTACGTC. As protein: CASSPQDNAYEQYV.

In its sample, this clone was seen a few times. The chain combines TRBV5-1 with TRBJ1-5; D ambiguous. The V and J ends lost 1 base and 5 bases respectively, with 7 bases between them. The CDR3 covers 13 residues. CDR1 SGHRS and CDR2 YFSETQ come from the germline V gene. This CDR3 is CASSLMTDQPQHF. In nucleotides, the CDR3 is TGCGCCAGCAGCTTGATGACGGATCAGCCCCAGCATTTT.

On this clone itself: This specimen includes other DNA sequences encoding the same CDR3. The chain has TRBV7-2 and TRBJ2-5; tentative D call: TRBD2 (6 bases). The CDR3 length is 14 residues. The V end was cut by 0 bases, the J end by 1 base, with 6 bases between. Germline values: CDR1 SGHTA, CDR2 FQGNSA. DNA for the CDR3: TGTGCCAGCAGCTTAGCGGGGGGCCAAGAGACCCAGTACTTC. Translation gives CASSLAGGQETQYF.

The chain joins TRBV14 to TRBJ2-7, with TRBD2 matching over 8 bases. CDR1 and CDR2 (germline): SGHDN, FVKESK. This CDR3 is 14 amino acids long. Trimming cost V 1 base and J 4 bases; bases outside gene matches: 3. CDR3 sequence (DNA): TGTGCCAGCAGCCAAGGAGCGGGAGTGTACGAGCAGTACTTC. Its protein is CASSQGAGVYEQYF.

CDR3 bases: TGTGCCAGCAGCCTGACAGGGGGAAGGTATGGCTACACCTTC. Translation: CASSLTGGRYGYTF. This chain uses TRBV5-4 with TRBJ1-2; 9 nucleotides align to TRBD1. CDR3 length: 14 residues. J was trimmed by 5 bases and V by 4 bases; bases with no gene match: 6. Germline V gene sequence: CDR1 SGHNT, CDR2 YYREEE (reference sequence).

This rearrangement joins TRBV5-1 to TRBJ2-3; no clear D gene. The length of the CDR3 is 13 residues. Germline CDR1 is SGHRS and CDR2 is YFSETQ. V shed 0 bases and J shed 3 bases, with 5 bases lying between them. CDR3 in amino acids: CASSLGATDTQYF. In nucleotides, the CDR3 is TGCGCCAGCAGCTTGGGAGCTACAGATACGCAGTATTTT.

This clone occurred a few times. The rearrangement joins TRBV19 to TRBJ2-3, with D perhaps TRBD1 or TRBD2 (6 bases each). The V gene lost 7 bases and the J gene lost 3 bases, with 17 bases spanning the gap. The germline V gene encodes CDR1 LNHDA and CDR2 SQIVND (reference sequence). The CDR3 covers 15 residues. Here the CDR3 DNA reads TGTGCCAGTAATTGGAGGGGGGCAGGGACAGATACGCAGTATTTT. This translates into CASNWRGAGTDTQYF.

J is TRBJ1-2 and V is TRBV6-6; weak D call: TRBD1 (6 bases). Germline V CDR1 and CDR2: MNHNY, SVGAGI (reference sequence). The CDR3 spans 16 residues. With 6 bases removed from V and 0 bases from J, the gap between germline ends came to 17 bases. In DNA form, the CDR3 reads TGTGCCAGCAGCGGACAGCGCTTCTTAGCTAACTATGGCTACACCTTC. Translation gives CASSGQRFLANYGYTF.

The V call is TRBV7-2, the J call TRBJ2-3; maybe TRBD2 (6 bases). Germline V gene data show CDR1 as SGHTA and CDR2 as FQGNSA. Trimming cost V 1 base and J 6 bases, with 17 bases left between them. The CDR3 runs 16 residues. The CDR3 sequence is CASSLGLLGEADTQYF. CDR3 sequence (DNA): TGTGCCAGCAGCTTAGGCCTCCTGGGGGAGGCCGATACGCAGTATTTT.

This clone was counted a few times. The chain recombines TRBV6-5 with TRBJ1-2, with D unresolved. CDR1 MNHEY and CDR2 SVGAGI come from the germline V gene. This CDR3 comprises 12 residues. With 5 bases removed from V and 4 bases from J, the gap between germline ends came to 8 bases. CDR3 residues: CASSPGSYGYTF. The CDR3 DNA reads TGTGCCAGCAGTCCCGGGAGCTATGGCTACACCTTC.

V gene TRBV28 combines with J gene TRBJ2-7; TRBD1 aligns across 7 bases. The CDR3 totals 14 residues. Trimming removed 5 bases from V and 6 bases from J; junction bases left unmatched: 10. CDR1 and CDR2 from the germline V gene are MDHEN and SYDVKM. The CDR3, as DNA: TGTGCCAGCAGTGGGCCGGGACAGTTCAGCGAGCAGTACGTC. Protein sequence: CASSGPGQFSEQYV.

The sample holds a few counts of this clone. A far larger clone lies a single base away; this is likely a read error. This chain connects TRBV29-1 to TRBJ2-7; D may be TRBD1 or TRBD2 (5 bases each). CDR3 length: 11 residues. Germline lookup yields CDR1 SQVTM and CDR2 ANQGSEA. The CDR3 reads CSGELGGEQYF. For the CDR3, the DNA is TGCAGCGGTGAACTTGGGGGCGAGCAGTACTTC.

The chain has TRBV6-5 and TRBJ2-1; either TRBD1 or TRBD2 may fit D (5 bases each). The ends were cut back, 6 bases at V and 2 bases at J, with 11 bases in the middle. In germline, CDR1 is MNHEY, CDR2 SVGAGI. CDR3 length: 14 amino acids. CDR3 region: CASSTGRTYNEQFF. The CDR3 nucleotides read TGTGCCAGCAGCACGGGACGGACCTACAATGAGCAGTTCTTC.

In this sample, this clone turned up a few times. V is TRBV30 and J is TRBJ2-2, with D perhaps TRBD2 (5 bases). The length of the CDR3 is 15 residues. CDR1 GTSNPN and CDR2 SVGIG come from the germline V gene (reference sequence). V was cut by 6 bases and J by 0 bases, with 14 bases left in between. This CDR3 reads CACIIGGSNTGELFF. The CDR3 DNA is TGTGCCTGTATCATTGGCGGGTCGAACACCGGGGAGCTGTTTTTT.

The gene calls are TRBV30 and TRBJ1-4; 8 nucleotides match TRBD1. The CDR3 totals 15 residues. V gave up 4 bases and J gave up 6 bases; unmatched junction bases: 10. Germline CDR1 GTSNPN, CDR2 SVGIG (reference sequence). The CDR3 region is CAWNRLTGDYEKLFF. In nucleotides, the CDR3 is TGTGCCTGGAACCGCTTGACAGGGGATTATGAAAAACTGTTTTTT. Combining the CDR3 with reference TRBV30 and TRBJ1-4 gives the whole variable domain SQTIHQWPATLVQPVGSPLSLECTVEGTSNPNLYWYRQAAGRGLQLLFYSVGIGQISSEVPQNLSASRPQDRQFILSSKKLLLSDSGFYLCAWNRLTGDYEKLFFGSGTQLSVL.

This clone was seen a handful of times. The rearrangement uses TRBV19 and TRBJ2-2; 8 bases align to TRBD2. The germline V gene encodes CDR1 LNHDA and CDR2 SQIVND (reference sequence). The CDR3 length is 15 residues. V shed 3 bases and J 4 bases; nucleotides not matched to a gene: 4. CDR3 sequence (DNA): TGTGCCAGTAGTATTCAAGCGGGAGTCACCGGGGAGCTGTTTTTT. This encodes CASSIQAGVTGELFF.

This clone was recorded a few times. CDR3 DNA sequence: TGTGCCAGCAGCGACGGGACTAGCGGGAGTAGGAGGGGCCATGAGCAGTTCTTC. This codes for CASSDGTSGSRRGHEQFF. This chain links TRBV21-1 with TRBJ2-1; the D call in the table, TRBD2, was not verified against the DNA. TRBV21-1 is designated a pseudogene. The CDR3 length is 18 residues.

This clone has a handful of counts. This chain joins TRBV18 and TRBJ1-1; D might be TRBD1 (6 bases). V was trimmed by 5 bases and J by 6 bases, leaving 28 bases between them. The CDR3 sequence is 18 residues long. Germline CDR1 reads KGHSH; CDR2 reads LQKENI. CDR3 in amino acids: CASSSLRGGGGSMSEAFF. The CDR3 coding sequence is TGTGCCAGCTCATCACTCAGGGGAGGTGGCGGTTCTATGTCTGAAGCTTTCTTT.

A note on this clone: Sequence at one end of the junction differs from germline and may be a read error. This chain connects TRBV7-9 to TRBJ2-7; 15 bases are a match to TRBD2. This CDR3 comprises 16 residues. Germline V gene sequence: CDR1 SEHNR, CDR2 FQNEAQ (reference sequence). The CDR3 DNA sequence: TGTACCAGCAGCGGGGGACTAGCGGGAGGTTACTACGAGCAGTACTTC. Its translation is CTSSGGLAGGYYEQYF.

This clone was recorded at least ten times. The rearrangement joins TRBV18 to TRBJ1-1, with D possibly being TRBD1 (5 bases). This CDR3 contains 14 residues. In germline, CDR1 is KGHSH, CDR2 LQKENI. Trimming removed 3 bases at V and 5 bases at J, with 13 bases between. CDR3 protein: CASSPNAGRTEAFF. In DNA form, the CDR3 reads TGTGCCAGCTCACCTAATGCAGGGAGGACTGAAGCTTTCTTT.

The rearrangement joins TRBV29-1 to TRBJ2-5, with a tentative D call TRBD1 (6 bases). The germline gives CDR1 SQVTM, CDR2 ANQGSEA. This CDR3 spans 11 amino acids. The CDR3 nucleotides are TGCAGGGGGGCGTACCAAGAGACCCAGTACTTC. Amino acids: CRGAYQETQYF.

This clone was seen a handful of times. The chain couples TRBV9 to TRBJ2-3; perhaps TRBD2 as D (7 bases). The CDR3 is 16 residues long. Per germline, CDR1 SGDLS and CDR2 YYNGEE. Trimming removed 0 bases at V and 5 bases at J, with 16 bases between. The chain's CDR3 is CASSVGNGGLGDTQYF. In nucleotides, the CDR3 is TGTGCCAGCAGCGTAGGTAACGGGGGGCTCGGAGATACGCAGTATTTT.